The 23 T cell receptor beta chains in this list originate from one sample, sequenced in a study of T-cell memory formation after mild COVID-19. TCRdb re-analysed the 5' RACE reads in MiXCR, keeping a single row per CDR3 protein. The sample carries about half a million distinct CDR3 sequences, over 15% recorded once. Sequencing was carried out using PBMCs or a T cell subset sorted from them (not recorded which). These receptors all stem from an adult woman who had mild COVID-19 (a few samples of this study predate the infection). Cell type and time point are not known.

The chain uses TRBV20-1 and TRBJ1-2; D is unresolved. Germline CDR1 DFQATT, CDR2 SNEGSKA (reference sequence). V was cut by 0 bases and J by 6 bases, with 5 bases left in between. This CDR3 region has 11 residues. The CDR3 region has the DNA TGCAGTGCTAGAGAAATGGATGGCTACACCTTC. It is translated as CSAREMDGYTF.

The chain has TRBV28 and TRBJ1-5; possible D gene TRBD1, 5 bases. The CDR3 extends over 14 amino acids. Trimming shortened V by 4 bases and J by 9 bases, and 16 bases separated the two germline ends. Looked up from germline, CDR1 is MDHEN and CDR2 is SYDVKM. In DNA, the CDR3 is TGTGCCAGCAGTTCACAGGCTGGCGGTCGGCCCCAGCATTTT. Amino acids: CASSSQAGGRPQHF.

This clonotype was seen only a few times. This sequence joins TRBV6-1 and TRBJ1-6, with D uncertain. Germline CDR1 is MNHNS and CDR2 is SASEGT. The CDR3 runs 14 residues. V gave up 1 base and J gave up 8 bases, with 9 bases separating them. The CDR3 region is CASSEGGWDSPLHF. In nucleotides, the CDR3 is TGTGCCAGCAGTGAAGGGGGTTGGGATTCACCCCTCCACTTT.

This clonotype was counted between two and nine times. The gene calls are TRBV5-1 and TRBJ2-7, with 7 bases lining up with TRBD1. J gave up 3 bases and V 5 bases, and 8 bases lay outside the gene matches. CDR3 size: 14 residues. Germline V gene lookup returns CDR1 SGHRS and CDR2 YFSETQ. As DNA, the CDR3 is TGCGCCAGCAGTTTACGGGACAGAAACTACGAGCAGTACTTC. It specifies CASSLRDRNYEQYF.

This clonotype has a handful of counts. The rearrangement links TRBV5-1 to TRBJ2-7, with no clear D. The CDR3 totals 15 residues. V was pared by 2 bases and J by 2 bases, with 14 bases between. CDR1 SGHRS and CDR2 YFSETQ come from the germline V gene. As DNA, the CDR3 is TGCGCCAGCAGCTTTAATTTCAACCCTACCTACGAGCAGTACTTC. Translating gives CASSFNFNPTYEQYF.

The chain uses TRBV6-6 and TRBJ2-3, with D maybe TRBD2 (6 bases). The CDR3 loop spans 16 amino acids. V lost 0 bases to trimming and J lost 0 bases, with 10 bases between them. The V gene's germline CDR1 is MNHNY and CDR2 SVGAGI (reference sequence). CDR3 nucleotides: TGTGCCAGCAGTTACTCCCTCGGGGGTAGCACAGATACGCAGTATTTT. It translates to CASSYSLGGSTDTQYF.

The V call is TRBV5-1, the J call TRBJ2-7; 7 bases map to TRBD1. The CDR3 consists of 14 residues. V was pared by 0 bases and J by 6 bases, with 6 bases of the junction left unmatched. The germline CDR1 and CDR2 sequences are SGHRS and YFSETQ. This CDR3 reads CASSLGDRAGEQYF. Here the CDR3 DNA reads TGCGCCAGCAGCTTGGGAGACAGGGCAGGCGAGCAGTACTTC.

This clonotype was counted at least ten times. At one end the junction does not follow the germline gene, possibly because of a read error. The chain recombines TRBV5-1 with TRBJ1-2; no firm D call. CDR3 length: 13 residues. The V gene's germline CDR1 is SGHRS and CDR2 YFSETQ. CDR3 sequence (DNA): TGTGCCAGCAGTTTGGAGGGTAACTATGGCTACACCTTC. This encodes CASSLEGNYGYTF.

This clonotype was counted many times. The chain couples TRBV20-1 to TRBJ1-1; weak D call: TRBD1 (5 bases). The CDR3 runs 15 residues. Germline CDR1 reads DFQATT; CDR2 reads SNEGSKA (reference sequence). The V end was cut by 3 bases, the J end by 0 bases, with 14 bases between. CDR3 in amino acids: CSARSQGGVNTEAFF. The CDR3 region has the DNA TGCAGTGCTAGGAGTCAGGGAGGCGTGAACACTGAAGCTTTCTTT.

This clonotype occurred a few times. The chain couples TRBV7-2 to TRBJ1-1; 10 nucleotides agree with TRBD1. Trimming at V came to 2 bases and at J to 2 bases, leaving 5 bases not matched to a gene. CDR1 SGHTA and CDR2 FQGNSA come from the germline V gene. The CDR3 totals 16 residues. The CDR3 DNA reads as TGTGCCAGCAGCTTAAACGACAGGGGGCATAACACTGAAGCTTTCTTT. It translates to CASSLNDRGHNTEAFF.

The chain uses TRBV2 and TRBJ2-1; 12 positions agree with TRBD2. CDR1 and CDR2 from the germline V gene are SNHLY and FYNNEI. V was clipped by 7 bases and J by 7 bases; unmatched bases: 11. The CDR3 runs 16 residues. For the CDR3, the DNA is TGTGCCAGCATAGGACTAGCGGGACGGATGCGGAATGAGCAGTTCTTC. Its translation is CASIGLAGRMRNEQFF. The full variable domain, rest sourced from reference TRBV2 and TRBJ2-1, is EPEVTQTPSHQVTQMGQEVILRCVPISNHLYFYWYRQILGQKVEFLVSFYNNEISEKSEIFDDQFSVERPDGSNFTLKIRSTKLEDSAMYFCASIGLAGRMRNEQFFGPGTRLTVL.

The V gene is TRBV7-3, the J gene TRBJ1-2, with a weak D call TRBD1 (5 bases). V was trimmed by 2 bases and J by 4 bases, leaving 14 bases between them. Germline CDR1 SGHTA, CDR2 FQGTGA. The length of the CDR3 is 15 residues. CDR3 coding DNA: TGTGCCAGCAGCTTAGACTCAGGGCGCGGCTATGGCTACACCTTC. Its translation is CASSLDSGRGYGYTF.

This clonotype came up a few times. The DNA of the CDR3 is TGCGCCAGCAGCTCTAGTCTTAGCGGGAGCGATTACGAGCAGTACTTC. Translating gives CASSSSLSGSDYEQYF. The gene calls are TRBV4-1 and TRBJ2-7, with 9 positions matching TRBD2. The V and J ends lost 5 bases and 4 bases, in that order; junction bases with no gene match: 12. The CDR3 loop spans 16 amino acids. CDR1 MGHRA and CDR2 YSYEKL come from the germline V gene.

The V call is TRBV10-3, the J call TRBJ2-1; D may correspond to TRBD1 or TRBD2 (5 bases each). Germline assignment: CDR1 ENHRY and CDR2 SYGVKD. CDR3 length: 18 residues. V dropped 0 bases and J dropped 9 bases, with 24 bases sitting between them. The CDR3 protein is CAISESRGLGLAKAEQFF. CDR3 nucleotide sequence: TGTGCCATCAGTGAGTCAAGGGGCCTGGGGCTAGCCAAGGCTGAGCAGTTCTTC.

In DNA form, the CDR3 reads TGTGCCAGCAAAGACAGATCAAATTACGAGCAGTACTTC. Translated: CASKDRSNYEQYF. The rearrangement joins TRBV2 to TRBJ2-7; a weak D match, TRBD1 (5 bases). The germline CDR1 and CDR2 sequences are SNHLY and FYNNEI. CDR3 length equals 13 residues. Trimming pared 7 bases from V and 4 bases from J, leaving 14 bases between.

This chain connects TRBV5-6 to TRBJ2-5; 8 nucleotides match TRBD1. The CDR3 length is 13 residues. The germline V gene has CDR1 SGHDT and CDR2 YYEEEE. Trimming cost V 3 bases and J 5 bases; bases outside gene matches: 3. CDR3 DNA: TGTGCCAGCAGCTGGAACAGGGGGGAGACCCAGTACTTC. Encoded protein: CASSWNRGETQYF.

The sample holds a few counts of this clonotype. Here the CDR3 reads CATSDPNREWNGYTF. DNA for the CDR3: TGTGCCACCAGTGATCCCAACAGGGAATGGAATGGCTACACCTTC. This sequence joins TRBV24-1 and TRBJ1-2; D is possibly TRBD1 (6 bases). Germline-derived CDR1 and CDR2 are KGHDR and SFDVKD. CDR3 length: 15 amino acids. Trimming removed 3 bases at V and 6 bases at J, with 16 bases between.

This clonotype appeared a few times. The chain combines TRBV5-1 with TRBJ1-2, with D hard to call. The CDR3 has 15 residues. The germline gives CDR1 SGHRS, CDR2 YFSETQ. The V gene lost 0 bases and the J gene lost 9 bases, with 18 bases spanning the gap. The CDR3 here is CASSLETTVRASYTF. In nucleotides, the CDR3 is TGCGCCAGCAGCTTGGAAACAACAGTAAGAGCAAGCTACACCTTC. The full variable domain, its missing parts supplied by reference TRBV5-1 and TRBJ1-2, is KAGVTQTPRYLIKTRGQQVTLSCSPISGHRSVSWYQQTPGQGLQFLFEYFSETQRNKGNFPGRFSGRQFSNSRSEMNVSTLELGDSALYLCASSLETTVRASYTFGSGTRLTVV.

This clonotype came up a few times. CDR3: CASSPHRLQGNEKLFF. Here the CDR3 DNA reads TGTGCCAGCAGTCCCCACAGGTTGCAGGGGAATGAAAAACTGTTTTTT. The chain uses TRBV28 and TRBJ1-4; TRBD1 might be the D (6 bases). This CDR3 spans 16 amino acids. Germline values: CDR1 MDHEN, CDR2 SYDVKM. V was cut by 5 bases and J by 5 bases, with 18 bases left in between.

This clonotype appeared a few times. The chain recombines TRBV19 with TRBJ1-5, with a weak D call TRBD1 (5 bases). Trimming took off 6 bases at V and 2 bases at J, with 20 bases between the two ends. The CDR3 spans 17 residues. The germline CDR1 and CDR2 sequences are LNHDA and SQIVND (reference sequence). The CDR3 loop is CASSGWDGKQGNQPQHF. The CDR3 DNA sequence: TGTGCCAGTAGCGGATGGGACGGCAAACAGGGCAATCAGCCCCAGCATTTT.

This clonotype showed up just a few times. This chain links TRBV7-9 with TRBJ2-5; D not certain. Germline V gene lookup returns CDR1 SEHNR and CDR2 FQNEAQ (reference sequence). V was shortened by 1 base and J by 2 bases, with 8 bases between the two germline ends. The CDR3 runs to 14 residues. The CDR3 region has the DNA TGTGCCAGCAGCTTAGTGAACTATCAAGAGACCCAGTACTTC. It yields the protein CASSLVNYQETQYF.

This rearrangement joins TRBV5-1 to TRBJ2-7; 8 nucleotides align to TRBD2. V shed 0 bases, J shed 3 bases, and the junction held 5 bases outside the gene matches. Germline loops: CDR1 SGHRS, CDR2 YFSETQ. The CDR3 runs to 15 residues. CDR3 sequence (DNA): TGCGCCAGCAGCTTGGGCGGGGCGGGGGGCTACGAGCAGTACTTC. Protein sequence: CASSLGGAGGYEQYF.

This clonotype was recorded a few times. This chain uses TRBV14 with TRBJ2-1, with a tentative D call TRBD2 (6 bases). Germline V gene data show CDR1 as SGHDN and CDR2 as FVKESK. Trimming removed 1 base at V and 2 bases at J, with 15 bases between. CDR3 length: 17 residues. The CDR3: CASSQVVKGLTYNEQFF. CDR3 bases: TGTGCCAGCAGCCAAGTGGTAAAGGGACTCACCTACAATGAGCAGTTCTTC.